This TCR beta chain emerged from a study of patients and donors after allogeneic stem cell transplantation. This clonotype was picked up a small number of times. V was trimmed by 0 bases and J by 2 bases, leaving 9 bases between them. Germline V gene data show CDR1 as LGHNA and CDR2 as YNFKEQ. The CDR3 runs 15 residues. From the RT-PCR reads, TCRdb called clonotypes with MiXCR, one entry per CDR3 protein. Of over 400,000 distinct CDR3 sequences listed, 16% are singletons. Sequencing used blood, either unsorted or a sorted T cell fraction (not recorded which). The J gene is TRBJ2-3, the V gene TRBV4-2; D not resolved. The source is a human donor who was either an allogeneic HSCT recipient or a stem cell or donor lymphocyte infusion donor (not recorded which). It is not recorded whose cells these are; they may come from a transplant donor. Here the CDR3 DNA reads TGTGCCAGCAGCCAAGAGGGGAAAAACACAGATACGCAGTATTTT. It codes for CASSQEGKNTDTQYF.